This TCR beta chain was sequenced for a study of OX40 agonist ivuxolimab in advanced cancers. In the study overall: Patient treatment consisted of intravenous ivuxolimab administration every 2 weeks at 0.01 to 10 mg/kg. Study outcomes and limitations: The study found among the lowest clonal expansion in partial responders at 0.1-3.0 mg/kg.

Patients with a history of autoimmune disease or on systemic immunosuppression were excluded. The ends were cut back, 3 bases at V and 7 bases at J, with 13 bases in the middle. The CDR3 runs to 14 residues. Per the germline V gene, CDR1 is WNHNN and CDR2 is SYGVQD (reference sequence). Of note for this clone: Its antigen is not known.

The method was immunoSEQ multiplex PCR; TCRdb's version includes in-frame clones alone and lacks a portion of them. The sample includes about 72,000 clones, roughly 80% of them seen just once. This clonotype was obtained from an adult with an advanced solid tumor such as melanoma, head and neck, liver or kidney cancer. The genes are TRBV10-1 and TRBJ2-1, with a weak D call TRBD2 (6 bases). The sequenced sample was CD4+ or CD8+ T cells sorted from blood, obtained in a trial of the OX40 agonist ivuxolimab. The CDR3 DNA is TGCGCCAGCAGTGACCCCGGAGGGTCGAATGAGCAGTTCTTC. The encoded protein is CASSDPGGSNEQFF.